A single sample is the source of the 10 T cell receptor beta chains below, sequenced in a study of blood T cell repertoires in COVID-19. Measured with immunoSEQ multiplex PCR; TCRdb has only the in-frame clones, and not every one. This sample carries 150,000 to 200,000 clones, about 81% of them seen once, and the ten largest clones take roughly 9.1%. The sequencing input was peripheral blood. These receptors came from a woman aged 70-85 years with acute or convalescent COVID-19.

This chain uses TRBV3-1 (or the pseudogene TRBV3-2) with TRBJ2-3, with D perhaps TRBD2 (7 bases). CDR1 is LGHDT and CDR2 is YNNKEL in the germline V gene (reference sequence). The CDR3 contains 14 residues. The V gene lost 6 bases and the J gene lost 2 bases, with 12 bases spanning the gap. For the CDR3, the DNA is TGTGCCAGCAGTCGGGCGGGGGCCACAGATACGCAGTATTTT. It translates to CASSRAGATDTQYF.

The gene calls are TRBV7-6 and TRBJ2-1, with TRBD2 identical over 15 bases. CDR1 SGHVS and CDR2 FNYEAQ come from the germline V gene. The trim removed 4 bases at V and 8 bases at J, leaving 15 bases unmatched. The CDR3 contains 19 residues. The chain's CDR3 is CASSSTRPGLAGGVYEQFF. For the CDR3, the DNA is TGTGCCAGCAGCTCAACACGACCGGGACTAGCGGGAGGAGTGTATGAGCAGTTCTTC.

V and J are TRBV7-2 and TRBJ2-3; D gene unclear. The CDR3 is 12 residues long. Germline CDR1 and CDR2: SGHTA and FQGNSA. Trimming stripped 0 bases from V and 7 bases from J, with 5 bases between. The CDR3 here is CASSLARNTQYF. As DNA, the CDR3 is TGTGCCAGCAGCTTAGCCAGGAATACGCAGTATTTT.

A single count supports this clone. CDR3 coding DNA: TGCGCCAGCAGCCAAGATGGGCATCATAGCAATCAGCCCCAGCATTTT. Its protein product is CASSQDGHHSNQPQHF. This chain connects TRBV4-1 to TRBJ1-5, with D unresolved. Germline lookup yields CDR1 MGHRA and CDR2 YSYEKL. V gave up 0 bases and J gave up 0 bases, with 9 bases separating them. This CDR3 is 16 amino acids long.

The chain has TRBV5-6 and TRBJ2-7, with D maybe TRBD1 (6 bases). This CDR3 is built from 15 residues. Germline V gene lookup returns CDR1 SGHDT and CDR2 YYEEEE. Trimming removed 3 bases at V and 0 bases at J, with 13 bases between. CDR3 protein: CASSSRGTNSYEQYF. In DNA form, the CDR3 reads TGTGCCAGCAGCTCGAGGGGGACAAACTCCTACGAGCAGTACTTC.

This clone was seen a handful of times. The chain is built from TRBV24-1 and TRBJ1-1, with 7 bases aligning to TRBD1. CDR3 length equals 14 residues. Looked up from germline, CDR1 is KGHDR and CDR2 is SFDVKD. The V segment lost 4 bases and the J segment 1 base; nucleotides outside the gene matches: 2. CDR3 sequence (DNA): TGTGCCACCAGTGAAGGGGGCAGGAACACTGAAGCTTTCTTT. It yields the protein CATSEGGRNTEAFF.

V usage is TRBV6-2 or TRBV6-3 and J usage is TRBJ1-2, with TRBD1 identical over 7 bases. V lost 6 bases to trimming and J lost 4 bases; unmatched junction nucleotides: 8. The CDR3 sequence is 14 residues long. Germline lookup yields CDR1 MNHEY and CDR2 SVGEGT. The CDR3 is CASSPTQGSYGYTF. DNA of the CDR3: TGTGCCAGCAGCCCCACACAGGGGTCCTATGGCTACACCTTC.

This chain uses TRBV5-1 with TRBJ2-7; D not resolved. CDR3 length: 14 residues. The V gene lost 0 bases and the J gene lost 1 base, with 8 bases spanning the gap. Per germline, CDR1 SGHRS and CDR2 YFSETQ. The CDR3 region has the DNA TGCGCCAGCAGCTTGGACAGCCATTCCTACGAGCAGTACTTC. Protein product: CASSLDSHSYEQYF. The entire variable domain, with the rest obtained from reference TRBV5-1 and TRBJ2-7, is as follows: KAGVTQTPRYLIKTRGQQVTLSCSPISGHRSVSWYQQTPGQGLQFLFEYFSETQRNKGNFPGRFSGRQFSNSRSEMNVSTLELGDSALYLCASSLDSHSYEQYFGPGTRLTVT.

The V call is TRBV5-1, the J call TRBJ2-4; TRBD2 agrees at 10 bases. The germline V gene encodes CDR1 SGHRS and CDR2 YFSETQ. CDR3 length: 16 residues. V was clipped by 0 bases and J by 4 bases; unmatched bases: 4. CDR3 in amino acids: CASSLELAGMKNIQYF. The CDR3, as DNA: TGCGCCAGCAGCTTGGAACTAGCGGGAATGAAAAACATTCAGTACTTC.

This chain's CDR3 is CASSRLGSHTEAFF. In DNA form, the CDR3 reads TGTGCCAGTAGCAGGCTGGGGAGTCACACTGAAGCTTTCTTT. V usage is TRBV19 and J usage is TRBJ1-1; D gene ambiguous. Germline assignment: CDR1 LNHDA and CDR2 SQIVND (reference sequence). The V and J ends lost 6 bases and 3 bases respectively, with 14 bases between them. The CDR3 spans 14 residues.